The clone carrying this T cell receptor (beta chain) appeared a few times. Its specificity is unknown. This sample stems from a study of CD8 T cells in ankylosing spondylitis. The CDR3 loop spans 14 amino acids. Germline V gene sequence: CDR1 ENHRY, CDR2 SYGVKD. With 4 bases removed from V and 4 bases from J, the gap between germline ends came to 12 bases. Study-level results: Seven to nine highly homologous variants made up a TCR beta motif, and this motif appeared characteristic of ankylosing spondylitis blood. As reported, disease-linked clones showed significant enrichment in matched ankylosing spondylitis synovial fluid.

5'-RACE, quantitative and with molecular barcodes, yielded the TCR beta libraries. Each CDR3 protein is one row after TCRdb ran MiXCR on the 5' RACE reads. The top ten clones hold about 7.3% of a sample with about 140,000 distinct CDR3 sequences, approximately 8.4% of them seen once. This TCR derives from a male donor with ankylosing spondylitis. This sequence joins TRBV10-3 and TRBJ2-3; D is possibly TRBD1 (6 bases). Source material: synovial fluid, either unsorted or a sorted T cell fraction (not recorded which). The CDR3 nucleotides are TGTGCCATCAGTGCAAGGGGGTACGCAGATACGCAGTATTTT. It specifies CAISARGYADTQYF.